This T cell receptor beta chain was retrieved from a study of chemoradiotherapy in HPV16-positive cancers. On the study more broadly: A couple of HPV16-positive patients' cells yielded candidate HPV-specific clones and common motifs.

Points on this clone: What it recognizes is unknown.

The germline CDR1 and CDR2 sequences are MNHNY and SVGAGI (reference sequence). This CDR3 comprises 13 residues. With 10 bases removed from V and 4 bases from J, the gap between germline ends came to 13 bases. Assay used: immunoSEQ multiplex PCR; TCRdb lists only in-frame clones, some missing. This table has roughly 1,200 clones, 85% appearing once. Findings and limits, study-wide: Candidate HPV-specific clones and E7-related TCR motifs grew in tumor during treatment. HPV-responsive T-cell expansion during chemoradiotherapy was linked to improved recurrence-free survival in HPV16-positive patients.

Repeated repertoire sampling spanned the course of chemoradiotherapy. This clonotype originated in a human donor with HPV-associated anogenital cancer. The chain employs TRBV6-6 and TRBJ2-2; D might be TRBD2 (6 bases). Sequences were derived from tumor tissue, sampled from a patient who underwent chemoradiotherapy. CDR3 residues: CAISSGGTGELFF. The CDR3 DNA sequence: TGTGCCATCTCCTCCGGGGGCACCGGGGAGCTGTTTTTT.